The rows below give T cell receptor beta chains drawn from one sample of a study of read filtering for tumor transcriptome and immune sequencing. TCRdb re-analysed the reads in MiXCR, keeping a single row per CDR3 protein. The sample yields roughly 59,000 distinct CDR3 sequences, approximately 18% seen once. The specimen sequenced was a population of CD138-negative cells sorted from bone marrow. The receptor source for this set is a donor aged 40 or over with multiple myeloma. Each CDR3 is given with its conserved first and last residue. The D gene is left open where the match is weak.

>TRBJ2-1|16|TRBV11-3|TRBD1
CASSLERTGGTYEQFF
>TRBJ2-3|15|TRBV20-1|-
CSARGGARVTDMQYF
>TRBJ1-4|14|TRBV14|-
CASSQDTANEKLFF
>TRBJ2-3|16|TRBV9|-
CASSVGAGSGTDTQYF
>TRBJ2-1|14|TRBV20-1|TRBD2
CSADSGRSYNEQFF
>TRBJ1-2|14|TRBV6-5|TRBD1
CASRPGQSNYGYTF
>TRBJ1-2|15|TRBV4-1|-
CASSQDRGGTYGYTF
>TRBJ2-1|15|TRBV20-1|TRBD2
CSAKRGASSYNEQFF
>TRBJ1-1|12|TRBV29-1|-
CSVRLRGEEAFF
>TRBJ1-4|14|TRBV18|TRBD1
CASSPGDSGEKLFF
>TRBJ1-5|15|TRBV12-3/TRBV12-4|-
CASSLAGKGNQPQHF
>TRBJ1-5|14|TRBV12-3/TRBV12-4|-
CASSWGGPNQPQHF
>TRBJ1-1|13|TRBV28|-
CASGAVGNTEAFF
>TRBJ2-6|17|TRBV11-2|-
CASSLAVASSGANVLTF
>TRBJ2-7|16|TRBV6-2/TRBV6-3|TRBD2
CASSFSFGGDPYGRYF
>TRBJ2-2|16|TRBV6-2/TRBV6-3|TRBD2
CASSPQLAGGGGELFF
>TRBJ2-7|13|TRBV5-1|TRBD1
CASLGTGDYEQYF
>TRBJ2-3|14|TRBV3-1|-
CASSPAGETDTQYF
>TRBJ2-3|18|TRBV5-1|TRBD2
CASSLGIAGGPAPDTQYF
>TRBJ2-7|12|TRBV29-1|-
CSVQTGAGEQYF
>TRBJ2-7|16|TRBV30|TRBD2
CAWSVRASGSSYEQYF
>TRBJ1-1|14|TRBV10-3|-
CDISESGEDTEAFF
>TRBJ2-3|18|TRBV2|-
CASSGGRTDLISTDTQYF
>TRBJ2-1|19|TRBV7-4|-
CASSSGLGGQGYSYNEQFF
>TRBJ2-5|14|TRBV20-1|TRBD2
CGAPGTSGSRTQYF
>TRBJ1-1|13|TRBV20-1|-
CREGHGGNTEAFF
>TRBJ2-1|15|TRBV7-3|TRBD2
CASSIRLAGANEQFF
>TRBJ2-7|18|TRBV19|TRBD2
CASRTGPTGLSKVYEQYF
>TRBJ2-7|15|TRBV5-1|-
CASSFTGSSSYEQYF
>TRBJ2-2|14|TRBV20-1|-
CSAPRGAVGGELFF
>TRBJ2-5|15|TRBV20-1|-
CSARDLRGGRGTQYF
>TRBJ2-2|15|TRBV11-3|-
CASSLEGPDTGELFF
>TRBJ1-5|12|TRBV2|TRBD1
CAWGQGNQPQHF
>TRBJ2-2|16|TRBV7-2|-
CASSLITGINTGELFF
>TRBJ2-3|16|TRBV14|-
CASSPRWPSGTDTQYF
>TRBJ1-1|16|TRBV7-9|TRBD1
CASSPLYRGRYTEAFF
>TRBJ2-1|17|TRBV14|TRBD2
CASSQVDGTSYYNEQFF
>TRBJ2-1|14|TRBV24-1|-
CATKIRFFYNEQFF
>TRBJ2-5|15|TRBV5-6|-
CASSLGSQGLVTQYF
>TRBJ1-4|12|TRBV29-1|-
CSVGTQGQKLFF
>TRBJ2-4|17|TRBV2|TRBD2
CASSEAGGLAGENIQYF
>TRBJ2-7|15|TRBV7-2|-
CASSLFGGSENEQYF
>TRBJ2-5|14|TRBV12-3/TRBV12-4|-
CASRITGYRETQYF
>TRBJ2-3|14|TRBV20-1|TRBD2
CSAPLPGLADTQYF
>TRBJ2-3|14|TRBV12-3/TRBV12-4|TRBD1
CASRNRGQSDTQYF
>TRBJ2-2|14|TRBV11-1|-
CASSFPALTGELFF
>TRBJ2-7|13|TRBV5-1|-
CASSLNSLLEQYF
>TRBJ2-1|15|TRBV29-1|TRBD2
CSVRTSGSRFGEQFF
>TRBJ2-3|14|TRBV5-1|-
CASSLSGATDTQYF
>TRBJ2-5|14|TRBV7-9|-
CASSPMRREETQYF
>TRBJ1-2|13|TRBV7-6|-
CASSPAGTHGYTF
>TRBJ1-4|16|TRBV5-5|TRBD1
CASSNTGTAYNEKLFF
>TRBJ1-5|17|TRBV10-3|-
CAISESFTPLSNQPQHF
>TRBJ1-2|13|TRBV20-1|-
CSASEGANYGYTF
>TRBJ2-7|14|TRBV11-2|-
CASSLEPDRTEQYF
>TRBJ2-7|16|TRBV5-1|TRBD2
CASSLAPSGLDYEQYF